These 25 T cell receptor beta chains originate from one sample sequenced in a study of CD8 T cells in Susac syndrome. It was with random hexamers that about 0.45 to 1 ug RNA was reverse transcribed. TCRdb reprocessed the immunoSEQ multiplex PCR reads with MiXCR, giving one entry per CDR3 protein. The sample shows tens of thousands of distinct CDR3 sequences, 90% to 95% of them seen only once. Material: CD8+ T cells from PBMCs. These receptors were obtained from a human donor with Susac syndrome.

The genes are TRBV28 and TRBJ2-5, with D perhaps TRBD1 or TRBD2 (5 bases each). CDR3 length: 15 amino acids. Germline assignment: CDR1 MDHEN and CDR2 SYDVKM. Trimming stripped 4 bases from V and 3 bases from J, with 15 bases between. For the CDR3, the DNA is TGTGCCAGCAGTTCCCCCGCTCAGGGAGAAGAGACCCAGTACTTC. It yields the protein CASSSPAQGEETQYF. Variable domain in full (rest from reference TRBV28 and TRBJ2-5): DVKVTQSSRYLVKRTGEKVFLECVQDMDHENMFWYRQDPGLGLRLIYFSYDVKMKEKGDIPEGYSVSREKKERFSLILESASTNQTSMYLCASSSPAQGEETQYFGPGTRLLVL.

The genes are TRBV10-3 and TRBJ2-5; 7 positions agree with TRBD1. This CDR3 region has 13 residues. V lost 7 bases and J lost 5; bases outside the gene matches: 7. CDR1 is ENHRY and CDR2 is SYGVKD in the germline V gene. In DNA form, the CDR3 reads TGTGCCATCAAACCACAGGACAGGGAGACCCAGTACTTC. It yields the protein CAIKPQDRETQYF.

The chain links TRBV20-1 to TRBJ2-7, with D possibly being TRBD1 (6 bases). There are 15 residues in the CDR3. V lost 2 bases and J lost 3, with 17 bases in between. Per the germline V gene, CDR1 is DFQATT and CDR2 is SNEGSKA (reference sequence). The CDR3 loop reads CSARPRGTQSYEQYF. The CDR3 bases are TGCAGTGCTAGACCTAGGGGGACCCAGAGCTACGAGCAGTACTTC.

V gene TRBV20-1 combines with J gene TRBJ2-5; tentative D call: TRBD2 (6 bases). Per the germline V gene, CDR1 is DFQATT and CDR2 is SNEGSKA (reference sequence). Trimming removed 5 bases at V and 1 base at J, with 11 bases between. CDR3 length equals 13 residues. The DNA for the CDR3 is TGCAGTGCTCCCGCGGGATTCCAAGAGACCCAGTACTTC. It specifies CSAPAGFQETQYF.

Here the CDR3 reads CSAPDTWGTEAFF. The CDR3 nucleotides are TGCAGTGCTCCCGACACCTGGGGCACTGAAGCTTTCTTT. The J gene is TRBJ1-1, the V gene TRBV20-1; D not certain. This CDR3 has 13 amino acids. V lost 5 bases, J lost 4 bases, and 14 bases lay in between. Per germline, CDR1 DFQATT and CDR2 SNEGSKA (reference sequence).

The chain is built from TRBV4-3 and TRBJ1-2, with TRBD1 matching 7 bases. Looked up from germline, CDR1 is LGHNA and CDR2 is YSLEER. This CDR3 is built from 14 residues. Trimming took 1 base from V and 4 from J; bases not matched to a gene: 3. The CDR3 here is CASSQGTGAYGYTF. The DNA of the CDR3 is TGCGCCAGCAGCCAAGGGACAGGAGCCTATGGCTACACCTTC.

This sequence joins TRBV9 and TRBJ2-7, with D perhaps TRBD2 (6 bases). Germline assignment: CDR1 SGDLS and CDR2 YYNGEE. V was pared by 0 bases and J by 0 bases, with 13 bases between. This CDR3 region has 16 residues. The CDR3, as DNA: TGTGCCAGCAGCGTAGGAGGGGACTGGAGCTCCTACGAGCAGTACTTC. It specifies CASSVGGDWSSYEQYF.

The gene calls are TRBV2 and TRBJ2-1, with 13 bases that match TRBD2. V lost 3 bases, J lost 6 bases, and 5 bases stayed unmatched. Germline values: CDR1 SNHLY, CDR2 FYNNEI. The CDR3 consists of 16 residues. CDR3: CASSDSGTSGANEQFF. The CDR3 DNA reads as TGTGCCAGCAGTGATTCAGGGACTAGCGGGGCCAATGAGCAGTTCTTC.

The CDR3 DNA reads TGTGCCAGCAGTGTCAGCGGGGGGGCGAGGAATGAGCAGTTCTTC. Translating gives CASSVSGGARNEQFF. This sequence joins TRBV6-1 and TRBJ2-1, with TRBD2 identical over 10 bases. V lost 4 bases, J lost 7 bases, and 7 bases stayed unmatched. The CDR3 has 15 residues. Germline CDR1 is MNHNS and CDR2 is SASEGT.

The CDR3 sequence: CASSSSGTDNPYEQYF. The DNA for the CDR3 is TGTGCCAGCAGCTCCTCCGGGACAGATAATCCCTACGAGCAGTACTTC. The chain recombines TRBV7-9 with TRBJ2-7; TRBD1 agrees at 7 bases. There are 16 residues in the CDR3. V lost 4 bases and J lost 2; bases outside the gene matches: 11. Looked up from germline, CDR1 is SEHNR and CDR2 is FQNEAQ (reference sequence).

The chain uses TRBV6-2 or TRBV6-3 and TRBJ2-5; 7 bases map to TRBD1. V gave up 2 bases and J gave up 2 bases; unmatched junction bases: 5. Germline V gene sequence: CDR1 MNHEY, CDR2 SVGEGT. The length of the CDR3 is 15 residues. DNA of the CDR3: TGTGCCAGCAGTTACGATCCGGGACAGCAAGAGACCCAGTACTTC. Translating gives CASSYDPGQQETQYF.

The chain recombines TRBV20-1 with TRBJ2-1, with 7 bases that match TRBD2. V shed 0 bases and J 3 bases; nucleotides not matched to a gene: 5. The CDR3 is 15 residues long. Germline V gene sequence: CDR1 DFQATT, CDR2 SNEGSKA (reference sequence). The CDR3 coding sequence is TGCAGTGCTAGAGATCGGGGCGGGAGCTACAATGAGCAGTTCTTC. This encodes CSARDRGGSYNEQFF.

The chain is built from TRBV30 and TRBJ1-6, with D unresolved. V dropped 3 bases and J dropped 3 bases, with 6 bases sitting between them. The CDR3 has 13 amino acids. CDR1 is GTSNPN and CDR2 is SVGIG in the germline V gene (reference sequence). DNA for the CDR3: TGTGCCTGGAGGGCGGGCTATAATTCACCCCTCCACTTT. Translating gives CAWRAGYNSPLHF.

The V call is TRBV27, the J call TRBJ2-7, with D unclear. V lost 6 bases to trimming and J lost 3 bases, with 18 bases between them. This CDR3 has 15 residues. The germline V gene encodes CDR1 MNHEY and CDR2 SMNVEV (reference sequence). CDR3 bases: TGTGCCAGCAGCGTTTATGGTAAGGGTTTCTACGAGCAGTACTTC. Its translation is CASSVYGKGFYEQYF.

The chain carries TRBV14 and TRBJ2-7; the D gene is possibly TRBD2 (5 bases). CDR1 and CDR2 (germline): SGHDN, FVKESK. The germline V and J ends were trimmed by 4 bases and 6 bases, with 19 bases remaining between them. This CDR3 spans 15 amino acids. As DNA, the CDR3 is TGTGCCAGCAGCCTCATCGCTAGCATAAAGGGCGAGCAGTACTTC. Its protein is CASSLIASIKGEQYF.

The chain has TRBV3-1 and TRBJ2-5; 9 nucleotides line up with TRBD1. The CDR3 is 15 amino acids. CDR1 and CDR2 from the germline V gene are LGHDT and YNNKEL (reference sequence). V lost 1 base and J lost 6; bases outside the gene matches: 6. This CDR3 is CASSQVGQGKKTQYF. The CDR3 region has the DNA TGTGCCAGCAGCCAAGTAGGACAGGGGAAAAAGACCCAGTACTTC.

CDR3 sequence (DNA): TGTGCCACCAGTGATAGGACTAGCGGGAGGCAAAACACCGGGGAGCTGTTTTTT. Its translation is CATSDRTSGRQNTGELFF. This chain connects TRBV24-1 to TRBJ2-2, with TRBD2 matching 14 bases. Germline-derived CDR1 and CDR2 are KGHDR and SFDVKD. The CDR3 contains 18 residues. V dropped 3 bases and J dropped 2; count of bases not matched to a gene: 4.

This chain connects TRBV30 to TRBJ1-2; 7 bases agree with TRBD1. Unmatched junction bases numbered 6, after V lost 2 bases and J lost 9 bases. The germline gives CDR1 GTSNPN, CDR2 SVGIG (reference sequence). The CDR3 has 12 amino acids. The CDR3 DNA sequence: TGTGCCTGGAGTCTACAGGGGTCCCGCTACACCTTC. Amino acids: CAWSLQGSRYTF.

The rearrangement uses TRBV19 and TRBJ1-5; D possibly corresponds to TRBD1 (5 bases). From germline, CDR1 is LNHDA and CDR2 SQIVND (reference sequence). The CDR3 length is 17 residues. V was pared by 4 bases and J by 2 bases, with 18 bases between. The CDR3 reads CASSTGILRGGNQPQHF. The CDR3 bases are TGTGCCAGTAGTACAGGGATACTGAGGGGCGGCAATCAGCCCCAGCATTTT.

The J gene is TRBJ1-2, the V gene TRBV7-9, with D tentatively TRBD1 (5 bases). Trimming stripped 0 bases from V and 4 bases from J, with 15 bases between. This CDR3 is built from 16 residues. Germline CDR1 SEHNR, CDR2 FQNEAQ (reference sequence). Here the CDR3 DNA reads TGTGCCAGCAGCTTAGCGATCGGAAGGGGTGGCTATGGCTACACCTTC. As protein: CASSLAIGRGGYGYTF.

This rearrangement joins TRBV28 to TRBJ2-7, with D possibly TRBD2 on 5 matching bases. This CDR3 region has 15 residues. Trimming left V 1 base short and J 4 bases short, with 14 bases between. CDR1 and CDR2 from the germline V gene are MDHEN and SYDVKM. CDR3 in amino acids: CASSLYRGGHYEQYF. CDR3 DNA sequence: TGTGCCAGCAGTTTATATCGCGGAGGCCATTACGAGCAGTACTTC. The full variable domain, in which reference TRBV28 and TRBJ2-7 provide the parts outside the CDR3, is DVKVTQSSRYLVKRTGEKVFLECVQDMDHENMFWYRQDPGLGLRLIYFSYDVKMKEKGDIPEGYSVSREKKERFSLILESASTNQTSMYLCASSLYRGGHYEQYFGPGTRLTVT.

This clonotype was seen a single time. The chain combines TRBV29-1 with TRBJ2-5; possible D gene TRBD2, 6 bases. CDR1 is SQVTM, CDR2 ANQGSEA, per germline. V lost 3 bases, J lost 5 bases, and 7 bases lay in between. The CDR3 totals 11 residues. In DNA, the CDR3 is TGCAGCGTTGAGGCGGGGGAGACCCAGTACTTC. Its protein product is CSVEAGETQYF.

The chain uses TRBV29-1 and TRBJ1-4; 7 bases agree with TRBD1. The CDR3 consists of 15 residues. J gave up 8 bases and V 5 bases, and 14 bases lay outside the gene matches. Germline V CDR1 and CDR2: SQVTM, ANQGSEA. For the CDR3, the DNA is TGCAGCGTTACTTACGACAGGGCTTCGGACGAAAAACTGTTTTTT. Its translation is CSVTYDRASDEKLFF.

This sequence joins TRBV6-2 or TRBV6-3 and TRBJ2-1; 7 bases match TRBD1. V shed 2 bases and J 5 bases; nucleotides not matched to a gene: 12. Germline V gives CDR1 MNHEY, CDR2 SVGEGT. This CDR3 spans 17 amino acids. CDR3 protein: CASSYALGQERHNEQFF. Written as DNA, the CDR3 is TGTGCCAGCAGTTACGCCCTCGGACAGGAGAGGCACAATGAGCAGTTCTTC.

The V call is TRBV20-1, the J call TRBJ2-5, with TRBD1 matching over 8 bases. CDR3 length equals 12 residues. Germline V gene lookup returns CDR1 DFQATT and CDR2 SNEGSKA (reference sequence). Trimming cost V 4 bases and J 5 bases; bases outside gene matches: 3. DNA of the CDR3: TGCAGTGCTACAGGGGGCCGTGAGACCCAGTACTTC. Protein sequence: CSATGGRETQYF.